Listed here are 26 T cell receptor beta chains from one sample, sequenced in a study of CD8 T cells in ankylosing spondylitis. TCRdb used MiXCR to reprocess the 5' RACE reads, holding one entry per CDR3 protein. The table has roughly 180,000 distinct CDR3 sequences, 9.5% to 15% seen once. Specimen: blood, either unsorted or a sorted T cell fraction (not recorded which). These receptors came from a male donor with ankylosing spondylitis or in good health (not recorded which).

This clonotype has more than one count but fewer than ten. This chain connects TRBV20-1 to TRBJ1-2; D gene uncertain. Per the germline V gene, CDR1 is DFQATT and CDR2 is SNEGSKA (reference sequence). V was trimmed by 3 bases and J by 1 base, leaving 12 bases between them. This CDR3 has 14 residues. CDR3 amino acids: CSASPQTYNYGYTF. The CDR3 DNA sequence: TGCAGTGCTAGTCCACAGACCTATAACTATGGCTACACCTTC.

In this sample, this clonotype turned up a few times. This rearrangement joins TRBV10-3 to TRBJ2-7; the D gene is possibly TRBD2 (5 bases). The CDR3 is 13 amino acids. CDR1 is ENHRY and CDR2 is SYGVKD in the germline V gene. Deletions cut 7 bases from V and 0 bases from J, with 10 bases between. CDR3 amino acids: CAIKSGSSYEQYF. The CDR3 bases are TGTGCCATCAAAAGCGGAAGCTCCTACGAGCAGTACTTC.

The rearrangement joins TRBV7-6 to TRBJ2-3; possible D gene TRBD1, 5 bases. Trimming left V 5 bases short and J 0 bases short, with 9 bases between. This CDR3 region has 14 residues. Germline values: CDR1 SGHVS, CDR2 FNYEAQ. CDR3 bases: TGTGCCAGCAGCGACAGACAGAGCACAGATACGCAGTATTTT. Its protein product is CASSDRQSTDTQYF.

The CDR3: CASSETGGDEQYF. Written as DNA, the CDR3 is TGTGCCAGCAGTGAAACGGGAGGGGATGAGCAGTACTTC. V gene TRBV2 combines with J gene TRBJ2-7, with TRBD2 matching 8 bases. The CDR3 is 13 amino acids. CDR1 SNHLY and CDR2 FYNNEI come from the germline V gene. The trim removed 2 bases at V and 7 bases at J, leaving 4 bases unmatched.

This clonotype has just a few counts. CDR3 protein: CASSEFLRVLSYTF. CDR3 bases: TGTGCCAGCAGTGAATTTCTCAGAGTGTTGAGCTACACCTTC. The genes are TRBV6-1 and TRBJ1-2; D is uncertain. Germline values: CDR1 MNHNS, CDR2 SASEGT. V shed 2 bases and J shed 9 bases, with 16 bases lying between them. The CDR3 is made up of 14 amino acids.

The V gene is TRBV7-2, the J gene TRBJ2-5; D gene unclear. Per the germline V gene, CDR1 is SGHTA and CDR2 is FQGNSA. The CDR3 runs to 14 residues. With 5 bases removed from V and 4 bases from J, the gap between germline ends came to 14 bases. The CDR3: CASSPTPGGETQYF. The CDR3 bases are TGTGCCAGCAGCCCCACCCCGGGCGGAGAGACCCAGTACTTC.

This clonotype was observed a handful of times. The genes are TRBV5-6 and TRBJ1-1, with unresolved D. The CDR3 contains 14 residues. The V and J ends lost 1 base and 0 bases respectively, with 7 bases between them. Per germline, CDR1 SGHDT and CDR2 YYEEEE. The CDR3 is CASSLSGMNTEAFF. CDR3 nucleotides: TGTGCCAGCAGCTTGTCGGGGATGAACACTGAAGCTTTCTTT.

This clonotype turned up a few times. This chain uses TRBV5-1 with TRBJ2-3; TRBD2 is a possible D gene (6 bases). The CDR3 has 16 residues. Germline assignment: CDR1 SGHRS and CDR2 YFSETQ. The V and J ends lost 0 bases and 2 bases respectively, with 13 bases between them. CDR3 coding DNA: TGCGCCAGCAGCTTGGAGGCGGGAAGAACCACAGATACGCAGTATTTT. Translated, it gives CASSLEAGRTTDTQYF.

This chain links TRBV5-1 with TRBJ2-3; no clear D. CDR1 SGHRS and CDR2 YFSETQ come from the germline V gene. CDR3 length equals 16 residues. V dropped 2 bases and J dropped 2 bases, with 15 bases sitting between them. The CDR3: CASSLSTTAYTDTQYF. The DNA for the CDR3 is TGCGCCAGCAGCTTAAGCACCACCGCCTACACAGATACGCAGTATTTT.

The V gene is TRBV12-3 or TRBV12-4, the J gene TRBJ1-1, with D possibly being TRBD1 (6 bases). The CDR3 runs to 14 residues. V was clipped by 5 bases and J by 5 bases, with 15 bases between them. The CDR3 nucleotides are TGTGCCAGCAGTCTCACAGGGAAGTTAACTGAAGCTTTCTTT. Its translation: CASSLTGKLTEAFF.

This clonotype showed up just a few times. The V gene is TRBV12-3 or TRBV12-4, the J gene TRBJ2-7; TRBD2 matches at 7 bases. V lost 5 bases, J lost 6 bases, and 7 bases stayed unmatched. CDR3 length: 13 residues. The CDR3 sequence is CASSLSPGGEQYF. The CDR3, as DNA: TGTGCCAGCAGTCTCTCCCCGGGGGGCGAGCAGTACTTC.

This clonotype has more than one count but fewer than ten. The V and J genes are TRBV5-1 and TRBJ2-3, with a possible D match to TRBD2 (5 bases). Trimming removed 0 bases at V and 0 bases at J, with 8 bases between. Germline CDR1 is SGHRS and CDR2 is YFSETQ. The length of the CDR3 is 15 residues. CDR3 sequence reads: CASSLARVSTDTQYF. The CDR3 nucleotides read TGCGCCAGCAGCTTGGCGAGGGTGAGCACAGATACGCAGTATTTT. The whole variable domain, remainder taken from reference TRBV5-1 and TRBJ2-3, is KAGVTQTPRYLIKTRGQQVTLSCSPISGHRSVSWYQQTPGQGLQFLFEYFSETQRNKGNFPGRFSGRQFSNSRSEMNVSTLELGDSALYLCASSLARVSTDTQYFGPGTRLTVL.

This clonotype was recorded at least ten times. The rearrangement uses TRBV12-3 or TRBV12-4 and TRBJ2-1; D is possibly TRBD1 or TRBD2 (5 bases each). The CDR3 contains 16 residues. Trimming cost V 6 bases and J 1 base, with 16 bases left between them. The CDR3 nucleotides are TGTGCCAGCAGCCTGGGACCTAGCCATTCCTACAATGAGCAGTTCTTC. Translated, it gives CASSLGPSHSYNEQFF.

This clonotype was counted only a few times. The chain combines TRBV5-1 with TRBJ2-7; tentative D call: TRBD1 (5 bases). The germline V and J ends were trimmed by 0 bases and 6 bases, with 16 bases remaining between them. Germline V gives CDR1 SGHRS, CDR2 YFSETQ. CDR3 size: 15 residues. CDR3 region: CASSLVWEDQGEQYF. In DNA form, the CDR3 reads TGCGCCAGCAGCTTGGTCTGGGAAGACCAGGGCGAGCAGTACTTC.

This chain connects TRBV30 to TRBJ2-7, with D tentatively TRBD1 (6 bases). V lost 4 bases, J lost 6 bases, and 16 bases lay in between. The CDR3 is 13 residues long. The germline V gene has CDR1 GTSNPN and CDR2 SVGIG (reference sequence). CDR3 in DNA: TGTGCCTGGACCTCTACAGGGTATAGCGAGCAGTACTTC. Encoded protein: CAWTSTGYSEQYF. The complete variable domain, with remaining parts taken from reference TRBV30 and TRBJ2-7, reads SQTIHQWPATLVQPVGSPLSLECTVEGTSNPNLYWYRQAAGRGLQLLFYSVGIGQISSEVPQNLSASRPQDRQFILSSKKLLLSDSGFYLCAWTSTGYSEQYFGPGTRLTVT.

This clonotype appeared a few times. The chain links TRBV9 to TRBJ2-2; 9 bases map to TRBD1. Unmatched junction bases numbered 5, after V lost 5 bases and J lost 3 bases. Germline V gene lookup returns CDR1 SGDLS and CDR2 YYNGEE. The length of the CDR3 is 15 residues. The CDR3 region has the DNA TGTGCCAGCAGTGGGACAGGGTTGGACACCGGGGAGCTGTTTTTT. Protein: CASSGTGLDTGELFF.

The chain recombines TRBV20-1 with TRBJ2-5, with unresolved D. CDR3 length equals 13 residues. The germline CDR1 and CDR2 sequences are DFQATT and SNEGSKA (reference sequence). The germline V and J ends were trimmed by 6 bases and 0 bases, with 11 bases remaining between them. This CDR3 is CSANDLYQETQYF. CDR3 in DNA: TGCAGTGCAAATGACCTGTACCAAGAGACCCAGTACTTC.

As DNA, the CDR3 is TGCAGTGCTAGAGGCGGGACAGGGCCCTACGAGCAGTACTTC. Translating it yields CSARGGTGPYEQYF. The chain combines TRBV20-1 with TRBJ2-7, with 9 bases matching TRBD1. Looked up from germline, CDR1 is DFQATT and CDR2 is SNEGSKA (reference sequence). V lost 1 base, J lost 2 bases, and 3 bases stayed unmatched. The length of the CDR3 is 14 residues.

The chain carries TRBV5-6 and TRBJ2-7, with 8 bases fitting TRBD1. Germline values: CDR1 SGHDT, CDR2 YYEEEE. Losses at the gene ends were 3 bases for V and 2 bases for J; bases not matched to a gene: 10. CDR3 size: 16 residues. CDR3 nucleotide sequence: TGTGCCAGCAGCTATTACTCGGGACAGGCCGCCTACGAGCAGTACTTC. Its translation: CASSYYSGQAAYEQYF.

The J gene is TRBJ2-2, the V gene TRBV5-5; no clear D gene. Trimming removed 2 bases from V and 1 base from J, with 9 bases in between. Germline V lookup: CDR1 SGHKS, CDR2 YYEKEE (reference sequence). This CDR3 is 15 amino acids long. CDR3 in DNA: TGTGCCAGCAGCTTTGGGTCCGGGAACACCGGGGAGCTGTTTTTT. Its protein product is CASSFGSGNTGELFF.

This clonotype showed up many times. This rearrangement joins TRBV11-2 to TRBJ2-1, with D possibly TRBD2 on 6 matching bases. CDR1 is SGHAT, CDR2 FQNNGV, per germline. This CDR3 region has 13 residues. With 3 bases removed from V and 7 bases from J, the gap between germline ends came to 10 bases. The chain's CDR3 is CASSLVGGNEQFF. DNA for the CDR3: TGTGCCAGCAGCTTGGTGGGGGGAAATGAGCAGTTCTTC.

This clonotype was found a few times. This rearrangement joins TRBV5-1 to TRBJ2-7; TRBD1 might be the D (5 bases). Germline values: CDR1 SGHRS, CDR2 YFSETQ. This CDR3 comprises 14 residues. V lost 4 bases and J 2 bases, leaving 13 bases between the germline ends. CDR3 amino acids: CASSQLGVTYEQYF. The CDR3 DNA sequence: TGCGCCAGCAGCCAGCTAGGGGTGACCTACGAGCAGTACTTC.

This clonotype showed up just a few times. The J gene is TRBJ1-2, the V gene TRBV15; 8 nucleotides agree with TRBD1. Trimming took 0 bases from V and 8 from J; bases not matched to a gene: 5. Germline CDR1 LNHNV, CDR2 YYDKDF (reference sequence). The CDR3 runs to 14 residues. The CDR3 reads CATSRDRGREGYTF. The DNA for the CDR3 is TGTGCCACCAGCAGAGACAGGGGGCGCGAAGGCTACACCTTC.

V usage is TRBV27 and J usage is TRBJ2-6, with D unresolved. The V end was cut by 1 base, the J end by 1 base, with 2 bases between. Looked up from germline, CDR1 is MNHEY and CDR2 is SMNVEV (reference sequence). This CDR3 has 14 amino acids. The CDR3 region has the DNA TGTGCCAGCAGTTTATGGTCTGGGGCCAACGTCCTGACTTTC. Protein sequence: CASSLWSGANVLTF.

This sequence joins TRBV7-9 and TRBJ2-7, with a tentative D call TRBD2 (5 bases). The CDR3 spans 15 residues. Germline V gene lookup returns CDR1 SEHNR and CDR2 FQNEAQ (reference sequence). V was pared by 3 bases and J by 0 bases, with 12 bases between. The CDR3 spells CASSFQPGSSYEQYF. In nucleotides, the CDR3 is TGTGCCAGCAGCTTTCAACCGGGAAGCTCCTACGAGCAGTACTTC. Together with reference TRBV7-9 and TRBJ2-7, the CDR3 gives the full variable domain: DTGVSQNPRHKITKRGQNVTFRCDPISEHNRLYWYRQTLGQGPEFLTYFQNEAQLEKSRLLSDRFSAERPKGSFSTLEIQRTEQGDSAMYLCASSFQPGSSYEQYFGPGTRLTVT.

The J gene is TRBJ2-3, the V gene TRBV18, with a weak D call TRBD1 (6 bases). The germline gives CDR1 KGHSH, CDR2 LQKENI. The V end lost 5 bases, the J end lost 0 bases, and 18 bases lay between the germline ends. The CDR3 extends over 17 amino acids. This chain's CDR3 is CASSDLPGTQSTDTQYF. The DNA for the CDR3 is TGTGCCAGCTCAGATCTCCCGGGGACACAAAGCACAGATACGCAGTATTTT.